A single T cell receptor beta chain is shown here with its context. CDR1 and CDR2 from the germline V gene are MDHEN and SYDVKM. The CDR3 sequence is 15 residues long. Trimming cost V 5 bases and J 4 bases, with 17 bases left between them. This record comes from a study of blood T cell repertoires in COVID-19. Study summary: From the United States, Italy and Spain came samples of acute and convalescent COVID-19.

In the original workflow: It was from reference gene primer amplification that nucleated cell counts were estimated. Clones were sequenced by immunoSEQ multiplex PCR, and TCRdb holds only the in-frame ones, with some missing. Clonal size and the V and J genes are those of that table, whereas D and trimming came from the DNA. The sample has around 620,000 clones; 85% to 90% are singletons. This chain joins TRBV28 and TRBJ1-2, with D perhaps matching TRBD1 (6 bases). The sequence was collected from a woman between 18 and 29 years old with acute or convalescent COVID-19. The specimen sequenced was peripheral blood. CDR3 region: CASSNYQQGLYGYTF. For the CDR3, the DNA is TGTGCCAGCAGTAACTACCAACAGGGTCTCTATGGCTACACCTTC.